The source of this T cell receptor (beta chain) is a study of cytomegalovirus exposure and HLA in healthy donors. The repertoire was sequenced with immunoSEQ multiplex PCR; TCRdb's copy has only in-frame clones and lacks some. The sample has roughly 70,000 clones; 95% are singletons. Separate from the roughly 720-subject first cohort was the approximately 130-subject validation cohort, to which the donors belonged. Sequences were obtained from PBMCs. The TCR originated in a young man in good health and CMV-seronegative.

As DNA, the CDR3 is TGTGCCTGGAGTGATGAAACAGGGGGATACGAGCAGTACTTC. Its protein product is CAWSDETGGYEQYF. The chain recombines TRBV30 with TRBJ2-7, with 8 nucleotides matching TRBD1. The CDR3 totals 14 residues. Germline lookup yields CDR1 GTSNPN and CDR2 SVGIG (reference sequence). V dropped 1 base and J dropped 4; count of bases not matched to a gene: 6.